This TCR beta chain was captured by sequencing in a study of shared clonotypes between healthy human individuals. J was trimmed by 4 bases and V by 3 bases; bases with no gene match: 2. The CDR3 covers 15 residues. Germline V gene sequence: CDR1 SGHNT, CDR2 YENEEA. Repertoires were generated with immunoSEQ multiplex PCR, while TCRdb's copy carries only in-frame clones and drops some. The repertoire holds approximately 470,000 clones, over 70% seen once, with 9.5% to 15% in the top ten. Only one count was recorded for this clone. The chain recombines TRBV11-3 with TRBJ2-1; the match to TRBD2 covers 11 bases. This receptor was obtained from a woman between 35 and 50 years old in good health. Some clones in this sample may be carry-over from other donors' samples. The sample consisted of PBMCs. The CDR3 nucleotides read TGTGCCAGCAGCTTCGGGACTAGCGGTTACAATGAGCAGTTCTTC. Translating it yields CASSFGTSGYNEQFF.